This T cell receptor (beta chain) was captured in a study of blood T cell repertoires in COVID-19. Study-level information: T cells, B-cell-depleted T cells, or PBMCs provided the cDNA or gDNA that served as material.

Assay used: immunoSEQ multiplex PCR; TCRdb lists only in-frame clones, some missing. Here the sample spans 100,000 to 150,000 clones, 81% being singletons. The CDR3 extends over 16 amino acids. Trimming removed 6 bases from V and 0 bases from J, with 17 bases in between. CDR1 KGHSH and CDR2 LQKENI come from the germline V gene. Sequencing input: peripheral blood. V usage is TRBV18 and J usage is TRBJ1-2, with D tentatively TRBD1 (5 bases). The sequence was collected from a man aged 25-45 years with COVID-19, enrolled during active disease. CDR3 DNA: TGTGCCAGCTCCCCCTCGCAGGGTAGGACTAACTATGGCTACACCTTC. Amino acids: CASSPSQGRTNYGYTF.